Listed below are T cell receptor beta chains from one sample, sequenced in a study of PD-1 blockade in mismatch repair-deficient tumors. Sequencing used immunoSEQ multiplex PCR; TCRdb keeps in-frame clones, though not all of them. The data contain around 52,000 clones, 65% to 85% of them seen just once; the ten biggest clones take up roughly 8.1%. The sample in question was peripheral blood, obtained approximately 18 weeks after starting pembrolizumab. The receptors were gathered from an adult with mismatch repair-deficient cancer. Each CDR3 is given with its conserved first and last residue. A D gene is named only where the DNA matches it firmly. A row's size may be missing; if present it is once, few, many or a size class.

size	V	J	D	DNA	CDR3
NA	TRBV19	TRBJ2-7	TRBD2	TGTGCCAGTAGCACCGGGACTATCTACGAGCAGTACTTC	CASSTGTIYEQYF
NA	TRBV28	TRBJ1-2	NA	TGTGCCAGCACCTCGAAGGATAACTATGGCTACACCTTC	CASTSKDNYGYTF
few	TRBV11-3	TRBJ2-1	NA	TGTGCCAGCAGCCCCTGGGGGGAGGCAAACCCCCACAATGAGCAGTTCTTC	CASSPWGEANPHNEQFF
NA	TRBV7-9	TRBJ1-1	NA	TGTGCCAGCAGGCTGGTGGACACTGAAGCTTTCTTT	CASRLVDTEAFF
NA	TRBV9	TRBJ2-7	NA	TGTGCCAGCAGCGTAGATATCGGGGCCTCCTACGAGCAGTACTTC	CASSVDIGASYEQYF
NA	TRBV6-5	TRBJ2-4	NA	TGTGCCAGCAGTTACGGGAGCTCACTAGCCAAAAACATTCAGTACTTC	CASSYGSSLAKNIQYF
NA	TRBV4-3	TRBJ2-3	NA	TGCGCCAGCAGCCAAGATACCCTGGGCACAGATACGCAGTATTTT	CASSQDTLGTDTQYF
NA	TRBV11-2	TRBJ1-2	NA	TGTGCCAGCACCCCAGGGTTCAACTATGGCTACACCTTC	CASTPGFNYGYTF
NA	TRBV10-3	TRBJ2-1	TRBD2	TGTGCCATCACCCAGGGTAGCGGGAGGGGTACCTACAATGAGCAGTTCTTC	CAITQGSGRGTYNEQFF
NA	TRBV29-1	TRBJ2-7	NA	TGCAGCGTTTGTCAGGGGTTTGACGAGCAGTACTTC	CSVCQGFDEQYF
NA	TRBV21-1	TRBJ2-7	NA	TGTGCCAGCAACGGGACGGACTTCTACGAGCAGTACTTC	CASNGTDFYEQYF
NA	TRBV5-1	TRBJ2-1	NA	TGCGCCAGCAGCTTGGAAACTAGTTACGCCAATGAGCAGTTCTTC	CASSLETSYANEQFF
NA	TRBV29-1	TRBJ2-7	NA	TGCAGCGTTGTTATATACCAGACCTACGAGCAGTACTTC	CSVVIYQTYEQYF
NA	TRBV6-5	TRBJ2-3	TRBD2	TGTGCCAGCAGTTGGACTAGCGGGAGAATGGATACGCAGTATTTT	CASSWTSGRMDTQYF
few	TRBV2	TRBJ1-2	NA	TGTGCCAGCAGTTCCCAGGAGCGGGGTGGCTACACCTTC	CASSSQERGGYTF
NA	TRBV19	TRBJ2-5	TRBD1	TGTGCCAGTAGTAGGGACAGAGAAGAGACCCAGTACTTC	CASSRDREETQYF
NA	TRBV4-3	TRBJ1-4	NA	TGCGCCAGCAGCCAACCTGGAGGGGAGAGGGAAAAACTGTTTTTT	CASSQPGGEREKLFF
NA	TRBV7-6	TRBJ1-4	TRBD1	TGTGCCAGCAGCAGAGGGACAGGGGCACTAAATGAAAAACTGTTTTTT	CASSRGTGALNEKLFF
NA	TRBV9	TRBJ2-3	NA	TGTGCCAGCAGCGTATCAGACAGCCTTTGTGAAATAGATACGCAGTATTTT	CASSVSDSLCEIDTQYF
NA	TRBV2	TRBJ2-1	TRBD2	TGTGCCAGCAGTGAAACTAGCGGGAGGCGATACAATGAGCAGTTCTTC	CASSETSGRRYNEQFF
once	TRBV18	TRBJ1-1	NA	TGTGCCAGCTCACAACAGGGAGGGAACACTGAAGCTTTCTTT	CASSQQGGNTEAFF
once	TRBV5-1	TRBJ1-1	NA	TGCGCCAGCAGCTTGGAACAGGGAAGTAACATGAACACTGAAGCTTTCTTT	CASSLEQGSNMNTEAFF
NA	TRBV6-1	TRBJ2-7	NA	TGTGCCAGTTTTTCTCGGGGGACCTACGAGCAGTACTTC	CASFSRGTYEQYF
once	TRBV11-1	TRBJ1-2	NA	TGTGCCAGCAGCTTAGATTTAATGTCCTATGGCTACACCTTC	CASSLDLMSYGYTF
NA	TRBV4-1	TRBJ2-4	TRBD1	TGCGCCAGCAGCCAGCCGGACAGGGCGGCCAAAAACATTCAGTACTTC	CASSQPDRAAKNIQYF
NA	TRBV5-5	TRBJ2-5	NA	TGTGCCAGCAGCTTGGGACCCTCCAGAGAGACCCAGTACTTC	CASSLGPSRETQYF
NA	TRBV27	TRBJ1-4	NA	TGTGCCAGCAGTTCTGGCGAAAAACTGTTTTTT	CASSSGEKLFF
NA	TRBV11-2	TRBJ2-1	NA	TGTGCCAGCAGCTTAGACGACCCACGAGGAGTCCGTGCTAATGAGCAGTTCTTC	CASSLDDPRGVRANEQFF
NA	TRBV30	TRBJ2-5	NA	TGTGCCTGGAGTAGGGGCGAGACCCAGTACTTC	CAWSRGETQYF
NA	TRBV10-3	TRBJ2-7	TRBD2	TGTGCCATCAGTGAGTCAACCCCCTCACTAGCGGTCTTCTACTACGAGCAGTACTTC	CAISESTPSLAVFYYEQYF
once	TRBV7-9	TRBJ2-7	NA	TGTGCCAGCAGCTTAGTTAGTGACGAGCAGTACTTC	CASSLVSDEQYF
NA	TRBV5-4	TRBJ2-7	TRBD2	TGTGCCAGCAGCTCCACTAAACTAGCGGGAAATTACGAGCAGTACTTC	CASSSTKLAGNYEQYF
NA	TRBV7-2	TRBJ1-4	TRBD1	TGTGCCAGCAGCTATGACAGGGGGGTTAGGGAAAAACTGTTTTTT	CASSYDRGVREKLFF
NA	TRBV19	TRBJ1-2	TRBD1	TGTGCCAGTATGGATAAGACAGGGAGTTCGGCTAACTATGGCTACACCTTC	CASMDKTGSSANYGYTF
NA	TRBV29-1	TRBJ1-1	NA	TGCAGCGTTGGAGGTACAGGGTTGCCTGAAGCTTTCTTT	CSVGGTGLPEAFF
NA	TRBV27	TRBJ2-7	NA	TGTGCCAGCAGTCGGACCGGGACTCCTACCTACGAGCAGTACTTC	CASSRTGTPTYEQYF
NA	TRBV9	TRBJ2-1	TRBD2	TGTGCCAGCAGCGTAAAGGGACTAGCGTTCTACAATGAGCAGTTCTTC	CASSVKGLAFYNEQFF
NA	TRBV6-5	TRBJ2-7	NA	TGTGCCAGCAGCCGGCAGGGAGAAGGAGCCTACGAGCAGTACTTC	CASSRQGEGAYEQYF
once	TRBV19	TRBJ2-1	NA	TGTGCCAGTAGTATTAGTTGGCGCTACAATGAGCAGTTCTTC	CASSISWRYNEQFF
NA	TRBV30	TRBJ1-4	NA	TGTGCCTGGACAGGTCGGGAAAATGAAAAACTGTTTTTT	CAWTGRENEKLFF